This T cell receptor beta chain was retrieved from a study of post-analysis software for immune sequencing data. Study at large: Both relapsing-remitting and secondary progressive multiple sclerosis featured among the disease courses, as did progressive-relapsing multiple sclerosis. Findings and limits, study-wide: Samples prepared in the same batch strongly co-clustered by F measure. In multiple sclerosis, normalized Chao1 diversity was significantly below that of controls. Among several TRBV segments more frequent in patients than controls were TRBV5-6, TRBV5-1 and TRBV20-1.

The CDR3 length is 13 residues. Germline V gives CDR1 SGHVS, CDR2 FNYEAQ. V lost 6 bases and J 3 bases, leaving 9 bases between the germline ends. Worth noting for this clonotype: Its antigen is unidentified.

TCR beta cDNA libraries had unique molecular identifiers. T cells numbering roughly 1 to 10 million yielded a few hundred thousand cDNA molecules. Using its own MiXCR run on the PCR reads, TCRdb lists one record per CDR3 protein. The table shows 650,000 to 900,000 distinct CDR3 sequences, with about 45% occurring only once. The source of this sequence is a girl between 10 and 17 years old with multiple sclerosis. V is TRBV7-6 and J is TRBJ1-5; D remains unclear. Sequenced sample: blood. The CDR3 bases are TGTGCCAGCAGTGCGGGGTTCAATCAGCCCCAGCATTTT. Residues: CASSAGFNQPQHF.